This T cell receptor (beta chain) stems from a study of T cell responses to AZD1222 COVID-19 vaccine. The protocol was immunoSEQ multiplex PCR, while the TCRdb copy is restricted to in-frame clones and leaves out a portion. The sample gives about 150,000 clones, roughly nine tenths of which show up once; approximately 5.1% is in the top ten. This CDR3 has 14 amino acids. Trimming removed 4 bases at V and 4 bases at J, with 13 bases between. Per germline, CDR1 SGHVS and CDR2 FNYEAQ. Notes on the study in general: Spike was spanned by vaccine-associated CD4 TCRs, with dominance at 160-218 and 743-854.

To note about this clone: What it recognizes is unknown.

This sequence joins TRBV7-6 and TRBJ1-2; a weak D match, TRBD1 (5 bases). This receptor was identified in an adult in good health. Material: peripheral blood, obtained on day 0 of AZD1222 vaccination. The CDR3 nucleotides read TGTGCCAGCAGCTCGGGAACAGGTCTCTATGGCTACACCTTC. The encoded protein is CASSSGTGLYGYTF.